A single TCR beta chain is shown here with its context. Its antigen is currently unknown. This CDR3 region has 12 residues. Germline CDR1 reads MNHEY; CDR2 reads SMNVEV (reference sequence). Trimming took 5 bases from V and 6 from J, leaving 9 bases between them. The data belong to a study of shared clonotypes between healthy human individuals. Study conclusions and caveats: About 5% of naive CD4 clonotypes were shared across a few donors. Naive subsets, compared against memory subsets, generally had larger estimated richness values. Among non-shared clonotypes, generation probabilities were lower than among those shared by all four donors.

CD45RO-negative, CCR7-positively selected cells formed the naive CD8 fraction, excluding terminally differentiated effector memory CD45RA+ cells. The material for each subset, its genomic DNA, was split evenly across several immunoSEQ plates. The method was immunoSEQ multiplex PCR; TCRdb's version includes in-frame clones alone and lacks a portion of them. In the table there are some 2 million clones, approximately 95% of which are singletons. Sequencing was carried out using naive CD8+ T cells sorted from blood. The clonotype comes from a man aged 18 to 29 in good health. The genes are TRBV27 and TRBJ2-3; tentative D call: TRBD1 (6 bases). The CDR3 DNA follows: TGTGCCAGCAGTACAACAGGGGATACGCAGTATTTT. This encodes CASSTTGDTQYF.